This TCR beta chain was found in a study of early T cells in non-severe SARS-CoV-2 infection. Turning to the study itself: Bulk RNA from unsorted whole blood was sequenced; chains were unpaired. Broader study findings: There was a bias toward anti-spike CD8 responses in VDJdb matching, which missed private and CD4 specificities.

cDNA molecules, individually, were tagged with unique molecular identifiers. A single record per CDR3 protein comes from TCRdb applying MiXCR to the 5' RACE reads. The sample includes about 63,000 distinct CDR3 sequences, 10% to 15% of them seen just once. CDR1 SGHVS and CDR2 FNYEAQ come from the germline V gene. The length of the CDR3 is 14 amino acids, counting both ends. This clonotype has ten or more counts. Antigen: not known. No DNA is shown, since the ends of the CDR3 on it are uncertain; the CDR3 is the one TCRdb lists. This chain links TRBV7-6 with TRBJ1-2; the DNA was not used to check the table's D call, TRBD1. This receptor was identified in an adult who was a healthcare worker with PCR-confirmed SARS-CoV-2 infection or an uninfected control (not recorded which). The material sequenced was whole blood. CDR3 residues: CASSTSGGAGGYTF.